The 9 T cell receptor beta chains given below trace back to one sample, sequenced in a study of radiotherapy plus CTLA-4 blockade in lung cancer. Clones were read by immunoSEQ multiplex PCR, and TCRdb kept only the in-frame ones, dropping some. The data show roughly 90,000 clones, about two thirds seen once. Sequenced here: peripheral blood, sampled from a patient treated with radiotherapy plus ipilimumab. Receptor source: a human donor with non-small cell lung cancer that progressed on radiotherapy plus ipilimumab.

The rearrangement joins TRBV6-1 to TRBJ2-7; D possibly uses TRBD1 or TRBD2 (5 bases each). This CDR3 spans 14 amino acids. V was trimmed by 1 base and J by 3 bases, leaving 10 bases between them. CDR1 MNHNS and CDR2 SASEGT come from the germline V gene. CDR3 coding DNA: TGTGCCAGCAGTGAAGACTGGGACGGCTACGAGCAGTACTTC. Translating gives CASSEDWDGYEQYF.

A remark on this clone: Relative to the germline gene, one junction end is altered; a read error may explain this. The chain recombines TRBV4-1 with TRBJ2-1; 7 positions match TRBD1. The germline CDR1 and CDR2 sequences are MGHRA and YSYEKL. The CDR3 runs 15 residues. The CDR3 region is CASSQDRGGLNEQFF. The DNA for the CDR3 is TGTGCCAGCAGCCAAGATCGAGGGGGCCTTAATGAGCAGTTCTTC.

This chain links TRBV4-2 with TRBJ2-2; TRBD2 agrees at 9 bases. The CDR3 contains 20 residues. After removal of 4 bases from V and 4 bases from J, the junction contained 19 bases not matched to a gene. In germline, CDR1 is LGHNA, CDR2 YNFKEQ. The DNA for the CDR3 is TGTGCCAGCAGCCGCGGCATCGGGATAGCGGGAGAGAGCGGCACCGGGGAGCTGTTTTTT. Its translation is CASSRGIGIAGESGTGELFF.

The chain carries TRBV6-1 and TRBJ1-4, with 7 bases aligning to TRBD1. V was clipped by 6 bases and J by 7 bases; unmatched bases: 5. The CDR3 covers 13 residues. Germline CDR1 is MNHNS and CDR2 is SASEGT. CDR3 amino acids: CASREPGGEKLFF. The CDR3 DNA follows: TGTGCCAGCAGGGAGCCAGGGGGTGAAAAACTGTTTTTT.

The chain couples TRBV7-3 to TRBJ2-1, with a tentative D call TRBD1 (5 bases). This CDR3 contains 16 residues. Looked up from germline, CDR1 is SGHTA and CDR2 is FQGTGA. The ends were cut back, 1 base at V and 0 bases at J, with 10 bases in the middle. This CDR3 reads CASSLKGESSYNEQFF. CDR3 DNA sequence: TGTGCCAGCAGCTTAAAAGGGGAAAGCTCCTACAATGAGCAGTTCTTC.

This clone has a single count. The chain is built from TRBV27 and TRBJ2-7; 13 bases are a match to TRBD2. Germline V gene sequence: CDR1 MNHEY, CDR2 SMNVEV (reference sequence). The V gene end was trimmed by 7 bases and the J gene end by 6 bases; junction bases not matched to a gene: 12. The CDR3 totals 16 residues. The CDR3 DNA follows: TGTGCCAGCAAAAGGACTAGCGGGAGAGGCGTGGGCGAGCAGTACTTC. Protein product: CASKRTSGRGVGEQYF.

This CDR3 reads CASSLGQPGQGGQPQHF. For the CDR3, the DNA is TGTGCCAGCAGCTTAGGGCAACCGGGACAGGGAGGACAGCCCCAGCATTTT. V and J are TRBV7-9 and TRBJ1-5, with 9 nucleotides matching TRBD1. The CDR3 consists of 17 residues. Looked up from germline, CDR1 is SEHNR and CDR2 is FQNEAQ (reference sequence). V gave up 1 base and J gave up 7 bases; unmatched junction bases: 11.

This clone was recorded a few times. In DNA form, the CDR3 reads TGTGCCAGCAGCGATAACAATGAGCAGTTCTTC. It encodes CASSDNNEQFF. The chain combines TRBV2 with TRBJ2-1; D remains ambiguous. This CDR3 is 11 amino acids long. The V gene lost 6 bases and the J gene lost 5 bases, with 5 bases spanning the gap. Germline V gene sequence: CDR1 SNHLY, CDR2 FYNNEI.

This clone was observed a handful of times. The genes are TRBV28 and TRBJ1-3; tentative D call: TRBD1 (6 bases). Germline V gene sequence: CDR1 MDHEN, CDR2 SYDVKM. V gave up 4 bases and J gave up 3 bases, with 10 bases separating them. CDR3 length: 14 amino acids. CDR3 bases: TGTGCCAGCAGTTCACAGGGTTATGGAAACACCATATATTTT. Translation gives CASSSQGYGNTIYF.